The text below deals with one T cell receptor (beta chain). The CDR3 extends over 16 amino acids. V shed 3 bases and J shed 2 bases, with 16 bases lying between them. Germline V lookup: CDR1 MGHRA, CDR2 YSYEKL. Profiling relied on immunoSEQ multiplex PCR, and the TCRdb table lists in-frame clones only, not all of them. The table lists roughly 46,000 clones, about 91% of them singletons. The data were obtained in a study of OX40 agonist ivuxolimab in advanced cancers. Turning to the study itself: Patients enrolled in dose escalation were diagnosed with hepatocellular carcinoma, melanoma, renal cell or head and neck cancer.

Sample: CD4+ or CD8+ T cells sorted from blood, taken in a trial of the OX40 agonist ivuxolimab. This sequence joins TRBV4-1 and TRBJ1-1; D possibly corresponds to TRBD1 (5 bases). This clonotype originated in an adult with an advanced solid tumor such as melanoma, head and neck, liver or kidney cancer. The CDR3 here is CASSHTPGGTNTEAFF. The CDR3 DNA follows: TGCGCCAGCAGCCACACTCCGGGGGGTACAAACACTGAAGCTTTCTTT.